This note documents a single T cell receptor beta chain sequence. Its antigen is undetermined. Separation by sorting yielded CD4+ and CD8+ T cells from PBMCs. In each case, RNA was isolated and then reverse transcribed into cDNA as the sequencing template. The assay was immunoSEQ multiplex PCR, and TCRdb's table has in-frame clones only and misses some. The sample lists around 35,000 clones; around 59% were seen once. Per germline, CDR1 SEHNR and CDR2 FQNEAQ (reference sequence). The CDR3 consists of 12 residues. V lost 11 bases and J lost 1, with 9 bases in between. This sample was included in a study of CD8+ T cells in alopecia areata. Study-level results: Researchers reported that TCR sharing among patients proved less clear than in mice, possibly HLA-linked.

The sequencing input was NKG2D-high CD8+ T cells sorted from blood. The sequence was collected from a human donor with alopecia areata. This chain uses TRBV7-9 with TRBJ1-5; D unclear. As DNA, the CDR3 is TGTGCCCCGAACCTGAGCAATCAGCCCCAGCATTTT. Translating gives CAPNLSNQPQHF.